This is a list of T cell receptor beta chains from one sample in a study of cytomegalovirus exposure and HLA in healthy donors. Sequencing used immunoSEQ multiplex PCR; TCRdb keeps in-frame clones, though not all of them. The sample consists of tens of thousands of clones, over 85% of them appearing once. Sequencing input: PBMCs. These receptors came from a man between 18 and 29 years old in good health and CMV-seronegative. CDR3s leave out the opening cysteine and the closing phenylalanine or tryptophan.

j_gene	v_gene	CDR3aa
TRBJ1-2	TRBV6-6	ASSNRDRVAYGYT
TRBJ2-5	TRBV5-1	ASSLGTGLGETQY
TRBJ1-4	TRBV7-8	ASSLGQGEKLF
TRBJ2-1	TRBV7-3	ASSLEGGEQF
TRBJ2-1	TRBV30	AWTGYNEQF
TRBJ1-5	TRBV10-3	AISGSTGGDAQH
TRBJ2-1	TRBV19	ASSIVVLAGDNEQF
TRBJ2-3	TRBV9	ASSVWSSGISPDTQY
TRBJ2-7	TRBV2	ASSDPRVYSSYEQY
TRBJ1-1	TRBV28	ASSRFNRRGTGSATEAF
TRBJ2-7	TRBV2	ASRKRDGDPYEQY
TRBJ2-6	TRBV6-1	ASSENNSGANVLT
TRBJ1-2	TRBV28	ASSFGGIRDYT
TRBJ2-7	TRBV14	ASSQDFRASGAI
TRBJ1-3	TRBV25-1	ASSDRGTGKGNTIY
TRBJ2-7	TRBV19	AAGTGAYEQY
TRBJ2-6	TRBV9	ASMRSGGANVLT
TRBJ1-1	TRBV9	ASSPSLWGGEAF
TRBJ2-3	TRBV28	ASSRDTQY
TRBJ2-1	TRBV19	ASSGLAGVPYNEQF
TRBJ2-7	TRBV5-8	ASSERGTSIYEQY
TRBJ2-7	TRBV11-2	ASSLVQGNYEQY
TRBJ2-1	TRBV19	ASRVGGSSYNEQF
TRBJ2-3	TRBV5-1	ASSLSSGERDTQY
TRBJ1-5	TRBV5-5	ASSLVYRSNQPQH
TRBJ2-3	TRBV6-6	ASSYGRDPSTDTQY
TRBJ2-1	TRBV28	ASSLFGGRDEQF
TRBJ1-1	TRBV30	AWSSGVTAF
TRBJ2-5	TRBV6-5	ASSYGTSVGETQY
TRBJ1-1	TRBV27	ASSLFPGGMNTEAF
TRBJ2-3	TRBV2	ATAGEITDTQY
TRBJ2-5	TRBV15	ATSRGLAGGPEQETQY
TRBJ2-1	TRBV5-1	ASTPQRGRGWGEQF